Listed below are T cell receptor beta chains from one sample, sequenced in a study of beta chain features in type 1 diabetes. Measured with immunoSEQ multiplex PCR; TCRdb has only the in-frame clones, and not every one. The sample lists a few hundred thousand clones; 11% were seen once. Material for sequencing was naive CD4+ T cells from blood. The receptors originated from a woman in her thirties in good health. The CDR3 runs from the conserved cysteine through the conserved F or W. The D gene is left open where the match is weak. Rows give clone size only sometimes, using once, few, many, or a class for an expanded clone.

D | J | size | V | CDR3 | DNA
NA | TRBJ1-1 | few | TRBV5-1 | CASSLEQNTEAFF | TGCGCCAGCAGCTTGGAACAGAACACTGAAGCTTTCTTT
NA | TRBJ2-7 | few | TRBV28 | CASSRDNSYEQYF | TGTGCCAGCAGCCGGGACAACTCCTACGAGCAGTACTTC
TRBD1 | TRBJ2-5 | NA | TRBV30 | CAWTLQGGLETQYF | TGTGCCTGGACCCTACAGGGGGGCCTAGAGACCCAGTACTTC
NA | TRBJ2-7 | few | TRBV5-1 | CASSGTAAGSYEQYF | TGCGCCAGCAGCGGAACGGCGGCGGGCTCCTACGAGCAGTACTTC
NA | TRBJ2-3 | NA | TRBV7-9 | CASSPSGGVRDTQYF | TGTGCCAGCAGCCCCTCCGGAGGGGTGAGAGATACGCAGTATTTT
TRBD2 | TRBJ2-7 | few | TRBV5-4 | CASRSTSGSFSYEQYF | TGTGCCAGCAGATCAACTAGCGGGAGTTTCTCCTACGAGCAGTACTTC
NA | TRBJ1-2 | NA | TRBV4-2 | CASSQDQDSLNYGYTF | TGTGCCAGCAGCCAGGACCAGGACAGCCTTAACTATGGCTACACCTTC
NA | TRBJ2-7 | NA | TRBV2 | CASRVDTNAYEQYF | TGTGCCAGCAGGGTGGACACAAATGCCTACGAGCAGTACTTC
NA | TRBJ2-7 | few | TRBV7-2 | CASSLGEILEQYF | TGTGCCAGCAGCTTGGGCGAGATCCTAGAGCAGTACTTC
TRBD2 | TRBJ2-1 | NA | TRBV18 | CASSSSAGVGSYNEQFF | TGTGCCAGCTCATCCTCTGCGGGAGTAGGTTCCTACAATGAGCAGTTCTTC
TRBD2 | TRBJ2-7 | NA | TRBV30 | CAWNEAGRTSYEQYF | TGTGCCTGGAACGAAGCGGGGCGTACTTCCTACGAGCAGTACTTC
TRBD1 | TRBJ2-7 | NA | TRBV4-1 | CASSQQRDRSSYEQYF | TGCGCCAGCAGCCAACAACGGGACAGGAGCTCCTACGAGCAGTACTTC
NA | TRBJ1-2 | NA | TRBV7-2 | CASSPTQVSNGYTF | TGTGCCAGCAGCCCCACACAGGTTTCTAATGGCTACACCTTC
TRBD1 | TRBJ1-1 | NA | TRBV2 | CASSEWDREDTEAFF | TGTGCCAGCAGTGAATGGGACAGGGAGGACACTGAAGCTTTCTTT
TRBD2 | TRBJ2-7 | NA | TRBV9 | CASSVAPDSGRAEGGRFSSFEQYF | TGTGCCAGCAGCGTAGCCCCCGATAGCGGGAGAGCAGAAGGGGGCCGGTTTTCATCCTTCGAGCAGTACTTC
TRBD1 | TRBJ1-2 | NA | TRBV27 | CASRQQGAQGYTF | TGTGCCAGCAGGCAACAGGGGGCGCAGGGCTACACCTTC
TRBD2 | TRBJ2-1 | few | TRBV7-8 | CASSFGLAGDGEQFF | TGTGCCAGCAGCTTTGGGCTAGCGGGAGACGGTGAGCAGTTCTTC
TRBD2 | TRBJ2-1 | NA | TRBV7-2 | CASSLVGLAGGPRGFF | TGTGCCAGCAGCTTAGTGGGACTAGCGGGAGGCCCTAGGGGGTTCTTC
TRBD2 | TRBJ2-7 | few | TRBV7-2 | CASSLTRETYEQYF | TGTGCCAGCAGCCTCACGCGGGAGACATACGAGCAGTACTTC
TRBD1 | TRBJ2-3 | NA | TRBV27 | CASSLRQGAGTQYF | TGTGCCAGCAGTTTACGACAGGGTGCGGGTACGCAGTATTTT